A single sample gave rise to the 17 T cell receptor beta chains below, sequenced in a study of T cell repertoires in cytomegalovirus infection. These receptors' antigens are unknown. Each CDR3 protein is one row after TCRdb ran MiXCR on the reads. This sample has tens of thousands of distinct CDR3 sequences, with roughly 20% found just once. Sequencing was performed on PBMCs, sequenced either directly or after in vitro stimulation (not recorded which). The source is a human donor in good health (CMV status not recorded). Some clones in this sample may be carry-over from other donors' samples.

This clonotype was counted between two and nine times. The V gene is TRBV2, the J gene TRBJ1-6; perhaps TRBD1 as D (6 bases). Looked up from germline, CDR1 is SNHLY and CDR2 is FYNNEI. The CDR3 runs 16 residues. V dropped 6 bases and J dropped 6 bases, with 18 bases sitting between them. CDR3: CASRDLGGAFNSPLHF. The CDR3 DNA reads TGTGCCAGCAGAGACCTGGGGGGCGCATTTAATTCACCCCTCCACTTT. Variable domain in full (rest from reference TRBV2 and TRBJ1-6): EPEVTQTPSHQVTQMGQEVILRCVPISNHLYFYWYRQILGQKVEFLVSFYNNEISEKSEIFDDQFSVERPDGSNFTLKIRSTKLEDSAMYFCASRDLGGAFNSPLHFGNGTRLTVT.

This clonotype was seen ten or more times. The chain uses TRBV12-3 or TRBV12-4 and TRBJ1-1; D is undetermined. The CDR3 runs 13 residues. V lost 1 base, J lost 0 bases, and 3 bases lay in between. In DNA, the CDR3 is TGTGCCAGCAGTTTAGGGATGAACACTGAAGCTTTCTTT. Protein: CASSLGMNTEAFF.

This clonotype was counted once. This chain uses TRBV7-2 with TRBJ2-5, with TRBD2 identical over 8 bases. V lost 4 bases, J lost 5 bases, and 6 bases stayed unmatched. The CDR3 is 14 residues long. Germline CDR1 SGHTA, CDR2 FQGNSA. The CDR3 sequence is CASSSTGGLETQYF. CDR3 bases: TGTGCCAGCAGCTCCACGGGGGGGCTGGAGACCCAGTACTTC.

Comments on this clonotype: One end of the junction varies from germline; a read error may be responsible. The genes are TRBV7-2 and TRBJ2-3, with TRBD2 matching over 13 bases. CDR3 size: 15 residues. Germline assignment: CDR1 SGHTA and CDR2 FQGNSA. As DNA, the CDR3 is TGTGCCAGCAGCCGACTAGCGGGGGGCACAGATACGCATTATTTT. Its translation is CASSRLAGGTDTHYF.

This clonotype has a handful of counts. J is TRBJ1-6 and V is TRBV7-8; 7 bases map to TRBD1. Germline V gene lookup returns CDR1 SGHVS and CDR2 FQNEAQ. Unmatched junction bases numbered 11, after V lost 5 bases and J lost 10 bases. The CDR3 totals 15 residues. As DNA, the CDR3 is TGTGCCAGCAGCCGCGCAGACCCCAGGGGGTCACCCCTCCACTTT. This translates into CASSRADPRGSPLHF.

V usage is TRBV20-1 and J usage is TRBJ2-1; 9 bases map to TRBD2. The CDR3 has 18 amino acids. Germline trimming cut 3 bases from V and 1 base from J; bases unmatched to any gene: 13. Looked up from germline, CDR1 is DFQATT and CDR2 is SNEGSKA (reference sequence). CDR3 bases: TGCAGTGCTAGGGCCCCGAGGTTAGCGGGAGTTTCCTACAATGAGCAGTTCTTC. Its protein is CSARAPRLAGVSYNEQFF.

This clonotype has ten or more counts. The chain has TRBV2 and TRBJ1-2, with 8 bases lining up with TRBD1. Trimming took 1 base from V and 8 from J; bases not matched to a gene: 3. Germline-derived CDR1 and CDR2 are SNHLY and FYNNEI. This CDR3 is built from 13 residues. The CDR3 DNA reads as TGTGCCAGCAGTGAAGAACAGGGGGTGGGCTACACCTTC. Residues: CASSEEQGVGYTF.

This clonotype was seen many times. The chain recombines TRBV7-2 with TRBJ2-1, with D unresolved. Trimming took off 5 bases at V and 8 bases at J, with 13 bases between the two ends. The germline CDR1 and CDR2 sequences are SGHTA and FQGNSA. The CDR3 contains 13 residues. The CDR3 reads CASSANGGYEQFF. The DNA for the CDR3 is TGTGCCAGCAGCGCGAACGGTGGCTATGAGCAGTTCTTC.

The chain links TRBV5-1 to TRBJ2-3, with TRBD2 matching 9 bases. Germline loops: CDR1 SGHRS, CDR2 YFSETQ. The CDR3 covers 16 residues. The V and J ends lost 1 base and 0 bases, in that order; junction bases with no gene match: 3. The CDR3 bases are TGCGCCAGCAGCTTGAGACTAGCGGACAGCACAGATACGCAGTATTTT. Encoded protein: CASSLRLADSTDTQYF.

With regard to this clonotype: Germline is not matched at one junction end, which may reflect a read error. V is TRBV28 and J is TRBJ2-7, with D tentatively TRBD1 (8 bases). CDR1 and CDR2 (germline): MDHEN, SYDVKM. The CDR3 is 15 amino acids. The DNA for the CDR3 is TGTGCCAGCAGCGGGGACAGGTTCGGGGACTACGACCAGTACTTC. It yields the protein CASSGDRFGDYDQYF.

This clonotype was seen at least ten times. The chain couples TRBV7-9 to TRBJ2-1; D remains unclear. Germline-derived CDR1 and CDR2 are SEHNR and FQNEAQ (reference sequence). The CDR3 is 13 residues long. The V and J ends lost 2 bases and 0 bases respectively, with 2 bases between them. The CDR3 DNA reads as TGTGCCAGCAGCTTAAGCTCCTACAATGAGCAGTTCTTC. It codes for CASSLSSYNEQFF.

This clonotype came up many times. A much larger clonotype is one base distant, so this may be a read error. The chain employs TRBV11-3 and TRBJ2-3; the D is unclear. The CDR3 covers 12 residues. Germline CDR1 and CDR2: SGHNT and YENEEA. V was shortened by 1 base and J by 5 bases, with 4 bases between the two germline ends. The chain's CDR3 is CASSLVGDTQYF. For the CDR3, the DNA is TGTGCCAGCAGCTTAGTAGGAGATACGCAGTATTTT.

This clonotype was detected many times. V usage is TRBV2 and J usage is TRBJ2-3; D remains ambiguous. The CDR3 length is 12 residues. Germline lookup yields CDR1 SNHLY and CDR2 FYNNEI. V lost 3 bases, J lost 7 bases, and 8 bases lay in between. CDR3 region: CASSEELNTQYF. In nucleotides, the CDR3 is TGTGCCAGCAGTGAGGAGCTGAATACGCAGTATTTT.

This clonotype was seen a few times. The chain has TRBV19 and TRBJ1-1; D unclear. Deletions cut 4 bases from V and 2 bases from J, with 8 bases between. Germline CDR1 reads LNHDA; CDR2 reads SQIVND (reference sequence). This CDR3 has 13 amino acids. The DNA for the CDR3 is TGTGCCAGTAGTACTACGGCCAACACTGAAGCTTTCTTT. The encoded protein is CASSTTANTEAFF. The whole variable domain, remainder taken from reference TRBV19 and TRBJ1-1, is DGGITQSPKYLFRKEGQNVTLSCEQNLNHDAMYWYRQDPGQGLRLIYYSQIVNDFQKGDIAEGYSVSREKKESFPLTVTSAQKNPTAFYLCASSTTANTEAFFGQGTRLTVV.

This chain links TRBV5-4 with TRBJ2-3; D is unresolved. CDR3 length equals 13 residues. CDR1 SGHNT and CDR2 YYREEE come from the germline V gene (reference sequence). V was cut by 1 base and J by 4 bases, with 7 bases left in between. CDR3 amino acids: CASSLRRADTQYF. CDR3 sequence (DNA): TGTGCCAGCAGCTTGAGGCGAGCAGATACGCAGTATTTT.

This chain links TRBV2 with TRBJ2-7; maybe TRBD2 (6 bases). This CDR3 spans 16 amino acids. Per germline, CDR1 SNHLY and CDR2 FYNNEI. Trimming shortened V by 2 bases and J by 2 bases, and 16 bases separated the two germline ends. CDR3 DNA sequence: TGTGCCAGCAGTGAACCCCGACCCACGGGAGCCTACGAGCAGTACTTC. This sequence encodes CASSEPRPTGAYEQYF.

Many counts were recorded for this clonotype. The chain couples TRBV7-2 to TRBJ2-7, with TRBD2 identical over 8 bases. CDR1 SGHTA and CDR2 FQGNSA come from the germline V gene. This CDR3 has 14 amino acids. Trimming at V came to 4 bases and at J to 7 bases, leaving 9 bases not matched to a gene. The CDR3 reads CASSSVIRGGEQYF. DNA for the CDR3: TGTGCCAGCAGCTCCGTCATCCGGGGGGGGGAGCAGTACTTC.